This T cell receptor (beta chain) was found in a study of early T cells in non-severe SARS-CoV-2 infection. Whole-study context: The input, bulk RNA from unsorted whole blood, was sequenced, and chains were unpaired.

Individually, cDNA molecules had unique molecular identifiers attached to them. TCRdb analysed the 5' RACE reads with MiXCR anew, one entry per CDR3 protein. This table has 35,000 or so distinct CDR3 sequences, about 5% appearing once. About this clonotype: The target antigen is unknown.

General observations from the study: VDJdb-based annotation leaned toward anti-spike CD8 responses and missed private and CD4 specificities.

Germline assignment: CDR1 MNHEY and CDR2 SVGAGI. V lost 5 bases and J lost 1, with 11 bases in between. The length of the CDR3 is 14 residues. The source material was whole blood. This clonotype was obtained from an adult who was a healthcare worker with PCR-confirmed SARS-CoV-2 infection or an uninfected control (not recorded which). The rearrangement uses TRBV6-5 and TRBJ1-1, with D tentatively TRBD1 (6 bases). CDR3 sequence (DNA): TGTGCCAGCAGTGGCCGGGACAAGAACACTGAAGCTTTCTTT. It translates to CASSGRDKNTEAFF.